The 9 T cell receptor beta chains below come from one sample, sequenced in a study of metastatic and nonmetastatic thyroid tumors. With MiXCR, TCRdb reprocessed the PCR reads. Among roughly 20,000 clones listed, around 18% were seen once. All patients were untreated before thyroid surgery. The sequencing sample was made of blood. These receptors were collected from a male donor with papillary thyroid cancer or a benign thyroid nodule (not recorded which). Some clones in this sample may be carry-over from other donors' samples.

This chain uses TRBV11-3 with TRBJ2-7; 8 bases are a match to TRBD1. The CDR3 covers 15 residues. Looked up from germline, CDR1 is SGHNT and CDR2 is YENEEA. Unmatched junction bases numbered 7, after V lost 4 bases and J lost 2 bases. The CDR3 here is CASSSRTGPTYEQYF. CDR3 nucleotides: TGTGCCAGCAGCTCACGGACAGGGCCAACCTACGAGCAGTACTTC. Combining the CDR3 with reference TRBV11-3 and TRBJ2-7 gives the whole variable domain EAGVVQSPRYKIIEKKQPVAFWCNPISGHNTLYWYLQNLGQGPELLIRYENEEAVDDSQLPKDRFSAERLKGVDSTLKIQPAELGDSAVYLCASSSRTGPTYEQYFGPGTRLTVT.

The sample holds a few counts of this clone. The chain has TRBV6-1 and TRBJ2-5, with D hard to call. V was clipped by 0 bases and J by 3 bases, with 11 bases between them. The germline V gene has CDR1 MNHNS and CDR2 SASEGT. This CDR3 is 15 amino acids long. CDR3 residues: CASSEALSREETQYF. The CDR3 region has the DNA TGTGCCAGCAGTGAAGCGCTCTCTAGGGAAGAGACCCAGTACTTC.

This clone is categorized as medium-sized. Other nucleotide sequences from this sample produce the same CDR3. The V gene is TRBV18, the J gene TRBJ2-7; 7 positions agree with TRBD1. The V gene end was trimmed by 2 bases and the J gene end by 3 bases; junction bases not matched to a gene: 1. This CDR3 has 13 amino acids. Germline CDR1 and CDR2: KGHSH and LQKENI. DNA of the CDR3: TGTGCCAGCTCACCAGGGGACAGCTACGAGCAGTACTTC. As protein: CASSPGDSYEQYF.

This clone showed up many times. V and J are TRBV2 and TRBJ2-3; 10 bases line up with TRBD1. V trimming: 3 bases; J trimming: 3 bases; junction bases outside the gene matches: 6. CDR3 length equals 16 residues. The germline gives CDR1 SNHLY, CDR2 FYNNEI. The CDR3 spells CASSEQGQGSTDTQYF. The CDR3 DNA is TGTGCCAGCAGTGAGCAGGGACAGGGGAGTACAGATACGCAGTATTTT.

The chain combines TRBV30 with TRBJ2-3, with no clear D. V was shortened by 0 bases and J by 6 bases, with 10 bases between the two germline ends. CDR1 and CDR2 from the germline V gene are GTSNPN and SVGIG (reference sequence). There are 13 residues in the CDR3. The CDR3, as DNA: TGTGCCTGGAGTGTACTGGGTTCGGATACGCAGTATTTT. Its translation is CAWSVLGSDTQYF.

This chain links TRBV30 with TRBJ2-1; 10 bases are a match to TRBD2. The CDR3 is 15 amino acids. V lost 2 bases and J lost 8; bases outside the gene matches: 9. The germline CDR1 and CDR2 sequences are GTSNPN and SVGIG (reference sequence). The CDR3 reads CAWSFTGTSVYEQFF. Here the CDR3 DNA reads TGTGCCTGGAGTTTTACCGGGACTAGCGTTTATGAGCAGTTCTTC.

In this sample, this clone turned up many times. The genes are TRBV5-1 and TRBJ2-1; 7 bases align to TRBD2. V was clipped by 0 bases and J by 9 bases; unmatched bases: 9. The length of the CDR3 is 15 residues. The V gene's germline CDR1 is SGHRS and CDR2 YFSETQ. The CDR3 here is CASSLDLADKGEQFF. For the CDR3, the DNA is TGCGCCAGCAGCTTGGATCTAGCGGATAAGGGTGAGCAGTTCTTC.

This clone ranks as medium-sized. The chain recombines TRBV12-3 or TRBV12-4 with TRBJ1-6, with TRBD1 matching over 8 bases. The CDR3 extends over 14 amino acids. The J segment lost 10 bases and the V segment lost 3 bases, leaving 5 bases of the junction unmatched. The CDR3 bases are TGTGCCAGCAGTTTTCAGGGGGCTGGGTCACCCCTCCACTTT. Protein product: CASSFQGAGSPLHF.

This clone was counted at least ten times. The V gene is TRBV24-1, the J gene TRBJ2-1, with D uncertain. Germline CDR1 is KGHDR and CDR2 is SFDVKD. The CDR3 is 13 amino acids. V gave up 4 bases and J gave up 8 bases, with 11 bases separating them. The CDR3 sequence is CATSESPRDEQFF. The CDR3 nucleotides are TGTGCCACCAGTGAGAGCCCCCGGGATGAGCAGTTCTTC.